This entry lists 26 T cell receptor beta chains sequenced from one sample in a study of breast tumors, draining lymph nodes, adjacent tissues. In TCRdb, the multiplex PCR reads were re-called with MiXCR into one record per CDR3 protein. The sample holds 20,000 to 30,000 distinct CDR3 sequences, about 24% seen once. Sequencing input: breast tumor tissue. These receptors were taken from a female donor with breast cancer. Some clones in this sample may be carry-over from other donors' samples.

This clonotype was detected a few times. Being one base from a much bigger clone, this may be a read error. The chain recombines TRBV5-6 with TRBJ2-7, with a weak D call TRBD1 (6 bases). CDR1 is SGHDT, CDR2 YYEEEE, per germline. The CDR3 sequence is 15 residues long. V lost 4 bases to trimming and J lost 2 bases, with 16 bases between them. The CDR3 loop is CASSGGAYLAYEQYF. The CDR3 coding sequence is TGTGCCAGCAGCGGGGGCGCCTACCTAGCCTACGAGCAGTACTTC.

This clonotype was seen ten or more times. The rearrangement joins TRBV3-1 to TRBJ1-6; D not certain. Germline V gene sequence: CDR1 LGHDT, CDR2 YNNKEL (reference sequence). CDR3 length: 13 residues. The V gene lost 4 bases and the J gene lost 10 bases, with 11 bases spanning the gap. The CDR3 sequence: CASSPTSGSPLHF. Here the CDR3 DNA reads TGTGCCAGCAGCCCTACCAGCGGGTCACCCCTCCACTTT. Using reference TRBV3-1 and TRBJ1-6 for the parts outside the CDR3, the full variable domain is DTAVSQTPKYLVTQMGNDKSIKCEQNLGHDTMYWYKQDSKKFLKIMFSYNNKELIINETVPNRFSPKSPDKAHLNLHINSLELGDSAVYFCASSPTSGSPLHFGNGTRLTVT.

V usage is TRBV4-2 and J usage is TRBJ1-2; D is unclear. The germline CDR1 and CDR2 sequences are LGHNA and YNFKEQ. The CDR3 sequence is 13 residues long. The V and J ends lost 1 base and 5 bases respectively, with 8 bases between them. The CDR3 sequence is CASSQGPKYGYTF. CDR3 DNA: TGTGCCAGCAGCCAAGGACCGAAATATGGCTACACCTTC.

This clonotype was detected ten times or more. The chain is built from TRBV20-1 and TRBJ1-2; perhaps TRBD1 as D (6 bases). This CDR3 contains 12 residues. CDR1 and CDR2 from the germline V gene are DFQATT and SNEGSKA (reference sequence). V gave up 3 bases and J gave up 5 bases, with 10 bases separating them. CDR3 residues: CSASHREYGYTF. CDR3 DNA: TGCAGTGCTAGTCACAGGGAATATGGCTACACCTTC.

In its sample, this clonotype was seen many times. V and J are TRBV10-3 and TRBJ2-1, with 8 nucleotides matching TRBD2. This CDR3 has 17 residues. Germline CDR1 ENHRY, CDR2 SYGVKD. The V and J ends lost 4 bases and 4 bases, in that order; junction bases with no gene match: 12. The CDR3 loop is CAISGVSGTPSYNEQFF. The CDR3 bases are TGTGCCATCAGTGGAGTTAGCGGGACACCCTCTTACAATGAGCAGTTCTTC.

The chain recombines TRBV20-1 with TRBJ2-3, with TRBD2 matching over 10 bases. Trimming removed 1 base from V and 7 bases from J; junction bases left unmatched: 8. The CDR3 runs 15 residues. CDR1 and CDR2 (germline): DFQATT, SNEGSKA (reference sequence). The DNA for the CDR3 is TGCAGTGCTAGAGGTTTTAGCGGGAGGAAGAATACGCAGTATTTT. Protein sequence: CSARGFSGRKNTQYF.

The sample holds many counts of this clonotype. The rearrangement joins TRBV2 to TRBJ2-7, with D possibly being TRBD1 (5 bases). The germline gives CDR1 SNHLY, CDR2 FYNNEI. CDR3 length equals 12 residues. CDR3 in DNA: TGTGCTATACTGGGGCAGTCCTACGAGCAGTACTTC. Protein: CAILGQSYEQYF.

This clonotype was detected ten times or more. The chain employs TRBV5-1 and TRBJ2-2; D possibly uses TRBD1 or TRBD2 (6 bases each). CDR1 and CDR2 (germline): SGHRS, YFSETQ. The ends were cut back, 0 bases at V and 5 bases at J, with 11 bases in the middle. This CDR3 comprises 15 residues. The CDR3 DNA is TGCGCCAGCAGCTTGGCGGGGGCGCATACCGGGGAGCTGTTTTTT. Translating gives CASSLAGAHTGELFF.

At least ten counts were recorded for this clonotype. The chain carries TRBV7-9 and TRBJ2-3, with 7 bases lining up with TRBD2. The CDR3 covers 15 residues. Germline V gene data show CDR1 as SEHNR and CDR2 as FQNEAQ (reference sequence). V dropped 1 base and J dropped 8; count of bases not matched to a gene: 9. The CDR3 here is CASSLDSSAGVTQYF. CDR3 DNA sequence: TGTGCCAGCAGCTTAGACTCGAGCGCGGGGGTTACGCAGTATTTT.

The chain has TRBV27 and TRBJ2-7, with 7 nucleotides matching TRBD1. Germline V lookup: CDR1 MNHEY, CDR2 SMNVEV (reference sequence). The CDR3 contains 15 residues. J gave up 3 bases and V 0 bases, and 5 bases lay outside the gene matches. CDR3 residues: CASSLSDRANYEQYF. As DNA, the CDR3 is TGTGCCAGCAGTTTATCCGACAGGGCCAACTACGAGCAGTACTTC.

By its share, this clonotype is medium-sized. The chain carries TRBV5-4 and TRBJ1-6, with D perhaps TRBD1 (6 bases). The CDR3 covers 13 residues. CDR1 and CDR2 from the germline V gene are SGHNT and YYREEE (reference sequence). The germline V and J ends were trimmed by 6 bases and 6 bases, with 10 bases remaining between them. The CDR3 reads CASTDRFNSPLHF. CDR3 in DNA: TGTGCCAGCACCGACAGGTTTAATTCACCCCTCCACTTT.

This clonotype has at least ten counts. CDR3 sequence: CASSSLARSFTDTQYF. The CDR3 nucleotides read TGTGCCAGCAGTTCCTTGGCGAGGAGCTTCACAGATACGCAGTATTTT. This chain uses TRBV4-2 with TRBJ2-3; D is undetermined. The CDR3 contains 16 residues. From germline, CDR1 is LGHNA and CDR2 YNFKEQ. Trimming left V 6 bases short and J 2 bases short, with 18 bases between.

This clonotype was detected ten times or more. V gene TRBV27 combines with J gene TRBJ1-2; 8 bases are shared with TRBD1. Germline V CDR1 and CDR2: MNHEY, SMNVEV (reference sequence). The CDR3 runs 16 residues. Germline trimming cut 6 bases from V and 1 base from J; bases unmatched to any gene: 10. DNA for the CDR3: TGTGCCAGCAGCTCACATGGGACAGGATTTAACTATGGCTACACCTTC. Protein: CASSSHGTGFNYGYTF.

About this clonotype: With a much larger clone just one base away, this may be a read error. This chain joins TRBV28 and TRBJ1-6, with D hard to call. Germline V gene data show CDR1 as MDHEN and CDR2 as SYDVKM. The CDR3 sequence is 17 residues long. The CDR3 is CASSPSDGRSYNSPPHF. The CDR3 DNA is TGTGCCAGCAGTCCCTCGGACGGCAGGTCCTATAATTCACCCCCCCACTTT.

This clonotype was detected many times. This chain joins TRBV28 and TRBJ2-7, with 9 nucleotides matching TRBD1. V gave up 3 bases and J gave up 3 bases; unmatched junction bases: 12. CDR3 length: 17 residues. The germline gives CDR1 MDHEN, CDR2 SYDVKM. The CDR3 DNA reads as TGTGCCAGCAGTTTTCCGGGACAGGGAGGGGATTTCTACGAGCAGTACTTC. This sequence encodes CASSFPGQGGDFYEQYF.

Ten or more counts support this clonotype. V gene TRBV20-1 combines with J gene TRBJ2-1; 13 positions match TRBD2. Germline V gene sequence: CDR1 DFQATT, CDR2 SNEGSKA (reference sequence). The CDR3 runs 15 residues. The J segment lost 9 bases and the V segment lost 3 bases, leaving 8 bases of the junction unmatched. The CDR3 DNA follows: TGCAGTGCTAGTGCCGGGACTAGCGGGAAGGGTGAGCAGTTCTTC. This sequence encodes CSASAGTSGKGEQFF.

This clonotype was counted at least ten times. The CDR3 sequence is CASSPPPTSGSQETQYF. The CDR3 DNA sequence: TGTGCCAGCAGCCCCCCCCCGACTAGCGGGAGTCAAGAGACCCAGTACTTC. The rearrangement joins TRBV7-3 to TRBJ2-5; 12 bases agree with TRBD2. The germline gives CDR1 SGHTA, CDR2 FQGTGA. Trimming cost V 5 bases and J 2 bases; bases outside gene matches: 9. The CDR3 is made up of 17 amino acids.

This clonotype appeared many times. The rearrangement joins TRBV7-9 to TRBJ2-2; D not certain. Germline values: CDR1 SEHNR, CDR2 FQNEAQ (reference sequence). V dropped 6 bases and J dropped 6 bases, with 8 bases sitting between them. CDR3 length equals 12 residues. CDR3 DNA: TGTGCCAGCAGTCTGGCCGCCGGGGAGCTGTTTTTT. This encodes CASSLAAGELFF.

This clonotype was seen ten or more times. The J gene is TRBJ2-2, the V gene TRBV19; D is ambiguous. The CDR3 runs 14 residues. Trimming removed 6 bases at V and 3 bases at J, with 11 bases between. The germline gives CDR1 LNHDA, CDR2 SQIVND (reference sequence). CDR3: CASSLNWDTGELFF. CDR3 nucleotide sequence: TGTGCCAGTAGCCTAAATTGGGACACCGGGGAGCTGTTTTTT.

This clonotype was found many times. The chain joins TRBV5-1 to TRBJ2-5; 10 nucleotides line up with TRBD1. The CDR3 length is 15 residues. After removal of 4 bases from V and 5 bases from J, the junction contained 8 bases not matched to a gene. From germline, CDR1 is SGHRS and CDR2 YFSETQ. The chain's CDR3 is CASSPRTGGGETQYF. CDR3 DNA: TGCGCCAGCAGCCCCCGGACAGGGGGAGGGGAGACCCAGTACTTC.

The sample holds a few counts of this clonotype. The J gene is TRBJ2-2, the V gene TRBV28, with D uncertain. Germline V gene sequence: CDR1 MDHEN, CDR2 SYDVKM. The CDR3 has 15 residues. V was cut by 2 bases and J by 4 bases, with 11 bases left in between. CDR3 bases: TGTGCCAGCAGTTTAGGAACTTCTCGCACCGGGGAGCTGTTTTTT. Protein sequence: CASSLGTSRTGELFF.

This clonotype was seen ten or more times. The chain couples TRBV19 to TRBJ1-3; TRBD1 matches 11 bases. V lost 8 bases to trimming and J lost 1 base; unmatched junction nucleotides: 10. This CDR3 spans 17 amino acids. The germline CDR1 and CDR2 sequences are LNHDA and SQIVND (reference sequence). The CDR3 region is CASGYRTGGASGNTIYF. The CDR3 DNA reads TGTGCCAGTGGATATCGGACAGGGGGCGCTTCTGGAAACACCATATATTTT.

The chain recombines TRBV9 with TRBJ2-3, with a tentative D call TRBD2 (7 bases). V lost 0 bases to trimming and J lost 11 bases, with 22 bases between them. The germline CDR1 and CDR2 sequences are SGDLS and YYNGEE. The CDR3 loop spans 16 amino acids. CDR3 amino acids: CASSVGWWGGRNEQYF. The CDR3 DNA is TGTGCCAGCAGCGTAGGGTGGTGGGGGGGGCGGAATGAGCAGTATTTT.

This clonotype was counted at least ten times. The CDR3 coding sequence is TGTGCCAGCAGCCCAGGGCCCGGGGGCTATGGCTACACCTTC. Translated: CASSPGPGGYGYTF. The rearrangement joins TRBV3-1 to TRBJ1-2; TRBD1 might be the D (5 bases). The ends were cut back, 4 bases at V and 4 bases at J, with 13 bases in the middle. This CDR3 has 14 residues. Germline CDR1 reads LGHDT; CDR2 reads YNNKEL (reference sequence).

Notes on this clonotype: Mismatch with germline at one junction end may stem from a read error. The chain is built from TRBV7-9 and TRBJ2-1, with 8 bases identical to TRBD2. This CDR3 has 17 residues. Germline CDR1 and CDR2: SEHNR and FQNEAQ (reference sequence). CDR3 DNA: TGTGCCAGCACCTTATATGGTGCGGGAGGTTCCTACAATGAGCAGCTCTTC. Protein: CASTLYGAGGSYNEQLF.

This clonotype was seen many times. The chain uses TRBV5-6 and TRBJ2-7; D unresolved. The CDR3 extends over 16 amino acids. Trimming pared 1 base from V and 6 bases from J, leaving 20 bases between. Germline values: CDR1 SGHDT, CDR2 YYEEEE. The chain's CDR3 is CASSLLATSYPSEQYF. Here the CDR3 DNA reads TGTGCCAGCAGCTTGTTAGCCACTTCCTACCCATCCGAGCAGTACTTC.